This TCR beta chain was found in a study of technical replicates of blood from a few donors. Profiling relied on immunoSEQ multiplex PCR, and the TCRdb table lists in-frame clones only, not all of them. The sample consists of approximately 76,000 clones, roughly 90% of them appearing once. The CDR3 contains 13 residues. Per the germline V gene, CDR1 is SGDLS and CDR2 is YYNGEE. V lost 4 bases and J lost 4, with 11 bases in between. This receptor was taken from a human donor in good health. The sample comprised T cells isolated from PBMCs. V gene TRBV9 combines with J gene TRBJ1-1; D is ambiguous. CDR3 amino acids: CASSITWATEAFF. Written as DNA, the CDR3 is TGTGCCAGCAGCATAACCTGGGCCACTGAAGCTTTCTTT.